This TCR beta chain was sequenced for a study of shared clonotypes between healthy human individuals. Germline V gene sequence: CDR1 SGHRS, CDR2 YFSETQ. This CDR3 has 16 amino acids. The ends lost 2 bases at V and 2 bases at J; junction bases unmatched: 6. On this clone: The antigen is unknown.

Positive CCR7 selection of CD45RO-negative cells yielded the naive CD8 cells, and terminally differentiated effector memory CD45RA+ cells were excluded. Deep-level running was used for the assay. A 200 ng quantity of DNA, some 30,000 T cell genomes, went into the sorted-subset replicate PCRs. Measured with immunoSEQ multiplex PCR; TCRdb has only the in-frame clones, and not every one. Of around 2.1 million clones in the sample, just over 90% are singletons; the top ten hold roughly 1.7%. Points from the study as a whole: Among several donors, approximately 5% of naive CD4 clonotypes were found in common. Only blood was sampled; tissue repertoires likely differ.

The gene calls are TRBV5-1 and TRBJ2-5; 10 bases are a match to TRBD2. Sequenced sample: naive CD8+ T cells from PBMCs. The clonotype was recovered from a man younger than 35 in good health. Some clones in this sample may be carry-over from other donors' samples. The CDR3, as DNA: TGCGCCAGCAGCTTTTTGCCTAGCGGGAGACAAGAGACCCAGTACTTC. Translation: CASSFLPSGRQETQYF. The complete variable domain, with remaining parts taken from reference TRBV5-1 and TRBJ2-5, reads KAGVTQTPRYLIKTRGQQVTLSCSPISGHRSVSWYQQTPGQGLQFLFEYFSETQRNKGNFPGRFSGRQFSNSRSEMNVSTLELGDSALYLCASSFLPSGRQETQYFGPGTRLLVL.